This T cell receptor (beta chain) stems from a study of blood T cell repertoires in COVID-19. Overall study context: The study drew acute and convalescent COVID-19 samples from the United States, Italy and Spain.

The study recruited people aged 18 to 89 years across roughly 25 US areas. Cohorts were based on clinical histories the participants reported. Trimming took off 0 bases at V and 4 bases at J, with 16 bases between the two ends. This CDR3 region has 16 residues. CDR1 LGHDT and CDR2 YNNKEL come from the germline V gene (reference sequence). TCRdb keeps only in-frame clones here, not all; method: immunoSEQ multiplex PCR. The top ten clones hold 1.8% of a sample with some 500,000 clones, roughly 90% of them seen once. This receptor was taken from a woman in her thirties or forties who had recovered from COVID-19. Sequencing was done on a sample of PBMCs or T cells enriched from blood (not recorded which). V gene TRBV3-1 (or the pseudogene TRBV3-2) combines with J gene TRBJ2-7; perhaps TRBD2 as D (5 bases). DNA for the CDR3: TGTGCCAGCAGCCAAGATCGGGAACACGAATCATACGAGCAGTACTTC. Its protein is CASSQDREHESYEQYF.